This T cell receptor (beta chain) appears in the sequencing data of a study of response to subunit inactivated influenza vaccine. Findings and caveats of the study: With each seasonal influenza vaccination, the authors suggested, few new T cells are recruited.

V gave up 3 bases and J gave up 0 bases, with 18 bases separating them. The CDR3 extends over 18 amino acids. Germline CDR1 SGDLS, CDR2 YYNGEE. A single record per CDR3 protein comes from TCRdb applying MiXCR to the RT-PCR reads. This sample yields over 800,000 distinct CDR3 sequences, of which 21% are seen a single time; approximately 10% belongs to the top ten. In regard to this clonotype: Its antigen is unidentified.

The TCR comes from a man aged 50 to 60 who received an inactivated influenza vaccine. V is TRBV9 and J is TRBJ2-2; D might be TRBD2 (7 bases). Specimen: PBMCs from blood, collected around 5 days after vaccination. DNA of the CDR3: TGTGCCAGCAGCGCTAGGGGGGGGCGACCCACGAACACCGGGGAGCTGTTTTTT. Translating it yields CASSARGGRPTNTGELFF.